This T cell receptor (beta chain) was captured by sequencing in a study of cytomegalovirus exposure and HLA in healthy donors. Use of 60 Vbeta and 13 Jbeta primers characterized the PCR. TCRdb keeps only in-frame clones here, not all; method: immunoSEQ multiplex PCR. Altogether under 150,000 clones are present, 76% being singletons, with the ten largest covering about 2%. This clone showed up just a few times. What it binds is unknown. Study-wide findings and caveats: The authors judged a highly shared variant cluster likely a sequencing artifact. Most TCR sequences were seen very rarely across donors, but some public TCRs occurred in many.

Germline CDR1 is GTSNPN and CDR2 is SVGIG (reference sequence). V lost 8 bases, J lost 1 base, and 2 bases stayed unmatched. The CDR3 totals 13 residues. The TCR comes from a female donor in good health and CMV-seropositive. The sequenced sample consisted of PBMCs. The V call is TRBV30, the J call TRBJ1-6; 7 bases match TRBD1. The CDR3 coding sequence is TGTGCCCGCAGGGGGTCCTATAATTCACCCCTCCACTTT. It encodes CARRGSYNSPLHF. The whole variable domain, remainder taken from reference TRBV30 and TRBJ1-6, is SQTIHQWPATLVQPVGSPLSLECTVEGTSNPNLYWYRQAAGRGLQLLFYSVGIGQISSEVPQNLSASRPQDRQFILSSKKLLLSDSGFYLCARRGSYNSPLHFGNGTRLTVT.